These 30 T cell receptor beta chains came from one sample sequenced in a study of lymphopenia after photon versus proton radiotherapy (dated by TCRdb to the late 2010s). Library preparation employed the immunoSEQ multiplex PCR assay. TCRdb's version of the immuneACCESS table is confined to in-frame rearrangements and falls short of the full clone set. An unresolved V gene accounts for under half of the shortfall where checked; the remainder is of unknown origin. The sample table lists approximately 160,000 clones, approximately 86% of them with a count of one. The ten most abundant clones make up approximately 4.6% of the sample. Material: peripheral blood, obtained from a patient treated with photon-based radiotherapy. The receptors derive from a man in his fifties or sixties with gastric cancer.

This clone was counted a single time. DNA for the CDR3: TGTGCCAGCAGCGGCGGGGGCTGGGAGACCCAGTACTTC. The encoded protein is CASSGGGWETQYF. The chain carries TRBV11-1 and TRBJ2-5; perhaps TRBD2 as D (7 bases). This CDR3 contains 13 residues. Germline CDR1 and CDR2: SGHAT and FQDESV (reference sequence). V lost 5 bases and J 5 bases, leaving 12 bases between the germline ends.

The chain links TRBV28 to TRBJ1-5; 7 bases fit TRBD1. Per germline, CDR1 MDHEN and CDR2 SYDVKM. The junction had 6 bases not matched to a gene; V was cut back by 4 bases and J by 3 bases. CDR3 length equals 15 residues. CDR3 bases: TGTGCCAGCAGTTCGGGACAGATCCTCAATCAGCCCCAGCATTTT. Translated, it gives CASSSGQILNQPQHF.

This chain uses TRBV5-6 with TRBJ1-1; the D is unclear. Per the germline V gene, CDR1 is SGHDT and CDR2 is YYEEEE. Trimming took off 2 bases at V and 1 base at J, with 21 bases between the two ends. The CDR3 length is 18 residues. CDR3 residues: CASSLLGETGWGNTEAFF. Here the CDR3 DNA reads TGTGCCAGCAGCTTACTGGGAGAGACGGGCTGGGGGAACACTGAAGCTTTCTTT.

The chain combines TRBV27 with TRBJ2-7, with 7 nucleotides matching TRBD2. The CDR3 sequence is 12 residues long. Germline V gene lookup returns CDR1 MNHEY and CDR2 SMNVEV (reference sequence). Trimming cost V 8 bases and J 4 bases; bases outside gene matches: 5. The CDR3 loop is CASSIGGYEQYF. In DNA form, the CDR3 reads TGTGCCAGCTCAATCGGGGGGTACGAGCAGTACTTC.

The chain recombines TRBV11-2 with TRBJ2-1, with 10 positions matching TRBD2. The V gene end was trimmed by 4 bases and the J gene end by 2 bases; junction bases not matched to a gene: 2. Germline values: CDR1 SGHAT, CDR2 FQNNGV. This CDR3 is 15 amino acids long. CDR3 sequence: CASSSSGRTYNEQFF. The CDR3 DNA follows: TGTGCCAGCAGCTCTAGCGGGAGAACCTACAATGAGCAGTTCTTC.

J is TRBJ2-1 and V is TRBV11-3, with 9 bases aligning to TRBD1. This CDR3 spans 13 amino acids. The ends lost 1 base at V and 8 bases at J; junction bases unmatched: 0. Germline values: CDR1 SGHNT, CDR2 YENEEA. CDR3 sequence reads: CASSLGTGDEQFF. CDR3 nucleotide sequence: TGTGCCAGCAGCTTAGGGACAGGGGATGAGCAGTTCTTC.

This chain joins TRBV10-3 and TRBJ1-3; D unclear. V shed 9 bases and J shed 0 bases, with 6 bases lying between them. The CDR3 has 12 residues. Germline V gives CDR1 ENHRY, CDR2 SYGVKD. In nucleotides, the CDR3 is TGTGCCATTGGACCCTCTGGAAACACCATATATTTT. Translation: CAIGPSGNTIYF.

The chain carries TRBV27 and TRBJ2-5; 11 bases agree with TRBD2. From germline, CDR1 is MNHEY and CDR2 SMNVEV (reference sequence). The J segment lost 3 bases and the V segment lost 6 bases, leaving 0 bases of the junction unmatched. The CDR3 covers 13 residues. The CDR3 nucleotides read TGTGCCAGCAGACTAGCGGGAGAAGAGACCCAGTACTTC. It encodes CASRLAGEETQYF.

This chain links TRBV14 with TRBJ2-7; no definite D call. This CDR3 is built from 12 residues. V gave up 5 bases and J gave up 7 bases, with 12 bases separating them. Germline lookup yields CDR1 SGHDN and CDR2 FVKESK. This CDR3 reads CASSIHQEEQYF. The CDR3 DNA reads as TGTGCCAGCAGCATACATCAGGAGGAGCAGTACTTC.

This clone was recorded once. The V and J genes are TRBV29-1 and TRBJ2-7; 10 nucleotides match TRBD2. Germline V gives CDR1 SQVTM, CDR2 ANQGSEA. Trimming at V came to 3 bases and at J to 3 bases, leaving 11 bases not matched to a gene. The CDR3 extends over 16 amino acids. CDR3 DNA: TGCAGCGTTGAGGGCCTAGCGGGAGAGGGGAGCTACGAGCAGTACTTC. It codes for CSVEGLAGEGSYEQYF.

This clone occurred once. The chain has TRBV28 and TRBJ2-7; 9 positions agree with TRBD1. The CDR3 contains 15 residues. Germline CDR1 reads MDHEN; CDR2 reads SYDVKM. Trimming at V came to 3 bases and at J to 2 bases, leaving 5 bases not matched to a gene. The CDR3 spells CASSLYRDRAYEQYF. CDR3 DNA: TGTGCCAGCAGTTTGTACCGGGACAGGGCCTACGAGCAGTACTTC.

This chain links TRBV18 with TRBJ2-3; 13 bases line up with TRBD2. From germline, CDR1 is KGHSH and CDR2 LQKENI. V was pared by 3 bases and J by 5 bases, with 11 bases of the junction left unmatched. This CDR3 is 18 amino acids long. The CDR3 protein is CASSPRSEGLAGRDTQYF. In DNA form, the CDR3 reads TGTGCCAGCTCACCCCGGTCCGAGGGACTAGCGGGAAGAGATACGCAGTATTTT.

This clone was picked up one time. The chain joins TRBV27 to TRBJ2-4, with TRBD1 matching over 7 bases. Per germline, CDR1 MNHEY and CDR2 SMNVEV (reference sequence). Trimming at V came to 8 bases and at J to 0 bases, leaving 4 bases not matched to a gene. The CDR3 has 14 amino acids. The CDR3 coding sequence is TGTGCCAGCTTTGAGGGGGCAGCCAAAAACATTCAGTACTTC. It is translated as CASFEGAAKNIQYF.

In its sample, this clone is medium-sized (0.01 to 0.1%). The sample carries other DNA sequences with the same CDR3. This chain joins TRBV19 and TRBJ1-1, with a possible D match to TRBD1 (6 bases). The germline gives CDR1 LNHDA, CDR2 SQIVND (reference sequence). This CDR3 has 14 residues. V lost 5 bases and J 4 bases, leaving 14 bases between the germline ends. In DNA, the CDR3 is TGTGCCAGTAGTTTGCGGGGGCGAGGCACTGAAGCTTTCTTT. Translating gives CASSLRGRGTEAFF.

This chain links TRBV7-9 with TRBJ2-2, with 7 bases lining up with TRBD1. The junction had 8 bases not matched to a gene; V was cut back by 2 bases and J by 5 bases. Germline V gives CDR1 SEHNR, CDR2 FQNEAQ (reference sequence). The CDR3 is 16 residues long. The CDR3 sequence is CASSLQGTASTGELFF. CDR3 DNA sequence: TGTGCCAGCAGCTTACAAGGGACAGCGTCGACCGGGGAGCTGTTTTTT.

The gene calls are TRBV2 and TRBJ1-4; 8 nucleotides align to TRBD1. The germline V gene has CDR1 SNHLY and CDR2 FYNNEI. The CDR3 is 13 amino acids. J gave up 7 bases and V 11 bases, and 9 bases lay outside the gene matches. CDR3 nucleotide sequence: TGTGCCGAGCGGGAGACAGGGGCTGAAAAACTGTTTTTT. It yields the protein CAERETGAEKLFF.

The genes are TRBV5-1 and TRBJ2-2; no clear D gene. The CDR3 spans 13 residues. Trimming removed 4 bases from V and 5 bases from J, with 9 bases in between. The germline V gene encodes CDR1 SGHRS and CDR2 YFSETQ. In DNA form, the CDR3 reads TGCGCCAGCAGCGTGATAGTTACCGGGGAGCTGTTTTTT. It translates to CASSVIVTGELFF.

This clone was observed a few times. The CDR3: CASSTQGAPATEAFF. The CDR3 region has the DNA TGCGCCAGCAGCACACAGGGGGCGCCGGCCACTGAAGCTTTCTTT. The chain employs TRBV5-1 and TRBJ1-1; 9 nucleotides match TRBD1. Germline assignment: CDR1 SGHRS and CDR2 YFSETQ. The CDR3 runs to 15 residues. V lost 4 bases and J lost 4; bases outside the gene matches: 8.

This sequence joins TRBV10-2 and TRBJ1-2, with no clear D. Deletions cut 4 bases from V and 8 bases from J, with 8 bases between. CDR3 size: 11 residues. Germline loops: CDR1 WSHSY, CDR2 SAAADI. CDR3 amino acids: CASSGEGGYTF. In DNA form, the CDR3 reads TGCGCCAGCAGTGGGGAGGGCGGCTACACCTTC.

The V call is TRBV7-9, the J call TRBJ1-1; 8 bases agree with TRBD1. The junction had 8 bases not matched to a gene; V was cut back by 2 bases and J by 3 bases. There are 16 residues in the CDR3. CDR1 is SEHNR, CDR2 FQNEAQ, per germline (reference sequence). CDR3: CASSLLAGGKDTEAFF. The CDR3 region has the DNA TGTGCCAGCAGCTTACTGGCAGGGGGCAAGGACACTGAAGCTTTCTTT.

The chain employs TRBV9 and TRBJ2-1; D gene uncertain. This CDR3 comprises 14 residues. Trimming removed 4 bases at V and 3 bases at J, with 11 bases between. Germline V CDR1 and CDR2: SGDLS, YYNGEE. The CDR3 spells CASSLTAGYNEQFF. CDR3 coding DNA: TGTGCCAGCAGCCTTACCGCTGGCTACAATGAGCAGTTCTTC.

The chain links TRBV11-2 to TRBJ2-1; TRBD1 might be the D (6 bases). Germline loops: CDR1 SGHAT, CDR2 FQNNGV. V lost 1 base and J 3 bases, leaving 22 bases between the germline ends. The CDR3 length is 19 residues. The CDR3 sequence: CASSLVGQRHNNRYNEQFF. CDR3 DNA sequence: TGTGCCAGCAGCTTAGTCGGACAGAGACATAATAACCGCTACAATGAGCAGTTCTTC.

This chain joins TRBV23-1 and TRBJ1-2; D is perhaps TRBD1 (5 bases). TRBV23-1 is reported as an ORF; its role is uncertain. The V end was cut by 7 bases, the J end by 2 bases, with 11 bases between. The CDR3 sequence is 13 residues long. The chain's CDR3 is CASNIQENYGYTF. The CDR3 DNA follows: TGCGCCAGCAATATACAGGAGAACTATGGCTACACCTTC.

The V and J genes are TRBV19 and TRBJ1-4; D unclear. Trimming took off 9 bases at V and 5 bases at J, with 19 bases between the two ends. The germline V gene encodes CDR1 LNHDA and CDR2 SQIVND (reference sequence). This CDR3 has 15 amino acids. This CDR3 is CASQQPLGDNEKLFF. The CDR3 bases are TGTGCCAGCCAACAACCCCTGGGTGACAATGAAAAACTGTTTTTT.

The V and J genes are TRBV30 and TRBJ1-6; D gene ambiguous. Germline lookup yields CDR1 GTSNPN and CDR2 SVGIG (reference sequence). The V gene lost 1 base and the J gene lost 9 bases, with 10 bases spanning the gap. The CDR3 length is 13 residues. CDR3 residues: CAWSARSGSPLHF. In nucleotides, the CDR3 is TGTGCCTGGAGTGCCAGGTCGGGTTCACCCCTCCACTTT.

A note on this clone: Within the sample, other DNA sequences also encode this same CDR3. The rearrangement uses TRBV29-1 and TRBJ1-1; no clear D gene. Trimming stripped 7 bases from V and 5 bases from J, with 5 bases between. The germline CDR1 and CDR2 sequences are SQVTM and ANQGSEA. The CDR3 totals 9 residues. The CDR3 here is CSAGTEAFF. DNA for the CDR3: TGCAGCGCTGGTACTGAAGCTTTCTTT.

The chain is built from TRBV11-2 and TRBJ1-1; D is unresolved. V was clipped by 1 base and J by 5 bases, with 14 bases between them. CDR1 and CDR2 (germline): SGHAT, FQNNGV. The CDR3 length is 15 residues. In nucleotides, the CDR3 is TGTGCCAGCAGCTTAGGGGCAGGAGGTAGGACTGAAGCTTTCTTT. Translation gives CASSLGAGGRTEAFF.

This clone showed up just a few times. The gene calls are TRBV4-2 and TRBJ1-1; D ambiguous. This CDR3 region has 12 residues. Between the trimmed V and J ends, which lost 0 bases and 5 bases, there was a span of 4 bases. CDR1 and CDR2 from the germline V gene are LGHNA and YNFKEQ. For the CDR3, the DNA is TGTGCCAGCAGCCAAGATGAGACTGAAGCTTTCTTT. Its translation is CASSQDETEAFF.

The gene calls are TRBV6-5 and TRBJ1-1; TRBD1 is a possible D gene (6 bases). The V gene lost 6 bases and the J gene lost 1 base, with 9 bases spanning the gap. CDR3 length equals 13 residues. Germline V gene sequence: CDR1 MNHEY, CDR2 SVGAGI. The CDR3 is CASSLGQNTEAFF. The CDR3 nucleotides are TGTGCCAGCAGCTTGGGACAGAACACTGAAGCTTTCTTT.

The DNA of the CDR3 is TGTGCCAGCAGTGACAGGGTAAATACGCAGTATTTT. Protein sequence: CASSDRVNTQYF. The rearrangement links TRBV6-1 to TRBJ2-3; TRBD1 is a possible D gene (5 bases). Germline loops: CDR1 MNHNS, CDR2 SASEGT. The CDR3 runs 12 residues. V gave up 3 bases and J gave up 7 bases, with 8 bases separating them.